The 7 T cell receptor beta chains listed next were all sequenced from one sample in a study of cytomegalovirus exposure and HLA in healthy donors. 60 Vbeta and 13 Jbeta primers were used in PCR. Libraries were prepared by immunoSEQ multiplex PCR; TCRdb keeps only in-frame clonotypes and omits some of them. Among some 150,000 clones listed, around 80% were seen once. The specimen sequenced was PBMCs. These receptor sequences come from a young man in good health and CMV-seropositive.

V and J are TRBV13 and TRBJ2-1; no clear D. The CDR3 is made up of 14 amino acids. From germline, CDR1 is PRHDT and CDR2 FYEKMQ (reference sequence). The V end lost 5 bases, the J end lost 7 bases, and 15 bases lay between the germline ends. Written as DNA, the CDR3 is TGTGCCAGCAGCGCCCTAGGAGTTGGGAATGAGCAGTTCTTC. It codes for CASSALGVGNEQFF.

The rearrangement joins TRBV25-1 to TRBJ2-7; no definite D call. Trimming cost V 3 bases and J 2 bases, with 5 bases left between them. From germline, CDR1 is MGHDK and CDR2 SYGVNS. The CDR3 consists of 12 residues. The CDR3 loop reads CASSDTTYEQYF. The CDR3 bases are TGTGCCAGCAGTGATACAACCTACGAGCAGTACTTC.

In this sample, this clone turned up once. The CDR3 here is CAWRSGLAVITDTQYF. CDR3 coding DNA: TGTGCCTGGAGATCGGGGCTAGCGGTGATCACAGATACGCAGTATTTT. This chain links TRBV30 with TRBJ2-3, with 7 positions matching TRBD2. Losses at the gene ends were 3 bases for V and 2 bases for J; bases not matched to a gene: 11. This CDR3 comprises 16 residues. Germline lookup yields CDR1 GTSNPN and CDR2 SVGIG (reference sequence).

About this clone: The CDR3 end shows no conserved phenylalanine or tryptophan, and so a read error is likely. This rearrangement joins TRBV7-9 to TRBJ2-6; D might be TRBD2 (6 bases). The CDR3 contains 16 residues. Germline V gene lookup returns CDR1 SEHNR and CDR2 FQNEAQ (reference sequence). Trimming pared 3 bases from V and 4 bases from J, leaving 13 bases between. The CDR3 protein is CASSFLGAGGANVLTS. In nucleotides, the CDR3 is TGTGCCAGCAGCTTCCTTGGGGCGGGGGGGGCCAACGTCCTGACTTCC.

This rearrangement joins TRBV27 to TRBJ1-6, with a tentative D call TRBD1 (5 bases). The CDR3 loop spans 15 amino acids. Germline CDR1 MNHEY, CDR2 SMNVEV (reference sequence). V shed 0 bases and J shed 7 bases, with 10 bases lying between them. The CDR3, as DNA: TGTGCCAGCAGTTTATCGAATGGGGCCAATTCACCCCTCCACTTT. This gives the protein CASSLSNGANSPLHF.

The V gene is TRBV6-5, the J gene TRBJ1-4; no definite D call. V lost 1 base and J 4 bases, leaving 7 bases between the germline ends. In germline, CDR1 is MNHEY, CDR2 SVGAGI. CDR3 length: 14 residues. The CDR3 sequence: CASSYWPNNEKLFF. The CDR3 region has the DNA TGTGCCAGCAGTTACTGGCCGAATAATGAAAAACTGTTTTTT.

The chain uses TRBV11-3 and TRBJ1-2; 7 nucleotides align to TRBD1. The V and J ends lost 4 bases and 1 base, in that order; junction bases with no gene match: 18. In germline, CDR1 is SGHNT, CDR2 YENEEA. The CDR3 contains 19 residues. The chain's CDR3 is CASSWVWCSNRGLNYGYTF. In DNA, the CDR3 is TGTGCCAGCAGCTGGGTTTGGTGCAGTAACAGGGGACTTAACTATGGCTACACCTTC.